Listed below are T cell receptor beta chains from one sample, sequenced in a study of OX40 agonist ivuxolimab in advanced cancers. Only in-frame clones appear in the TCRdb table, and some are missing; sequencing was by immunoSEQ multiplex PCR. The table lists more than 12,000 clones, approximately 80% of them singletons. The source was CD4+ or CD8+ T cells sorted from blood, collected in a trial of the OX40 agonist ivuxolimab. The receptors originated from an adult with an advanced solid tumor such as melanoma, head and neck, liver or kidney cancer. Both conserved end residues are part of each CDR3. The D gene is left open where the match is weak. Expanded clones get a size class; other rows say once, few or many, or leave the size out.

j_call d_call v_call clone_size cdr3_length cdr3_nt cdr3_aa
TRBJ2-5 NA TRBV2 NA 15 TGTGCCAGCAGTGACTCGACAGGAGAACGCGAGACCCAGTACTTC CASSDSTGERETQYF
TRBJ2-5 TRBD2 TRBV7-2 few 15 TGTGCCAGCAGCTTGCAGCGGGAGGTCCAAGAGACCCAGTACTTC CASSLQREVQETQYF
TRBJ2-7 NA TRBV10-3 NA 11 TGTGCCATCAGTGGGGGAACCGAGCAGTACTTC CAISGGTEQYF
TRBJ2-3 TRBD1 TRBV27 few 14 TGTGCCAGCAGTTTAAACAGGGGGCCAGATACGCAGTATTTT CASSLNRGPDTQYF
TRBJ1-1 NA TRBV7-6 large 12 TGTGCCAGCAGCTTTTTGGGCACTGAAGCTTTCTTT CASSFLGTEAFF
TRBJ1-1 NA TRBV27 NA 11 TGTGCCAGCAGTCCCGGGACTGAAGCTTTCTTT CASSPGTEAFF
TRBJ2-6 NA TRBV5-6 few 16 TGTGCCAGCAGCTTGGCCGGAGTATCTGGGGCCAACGTCCTGACTTTC CASSLAGVSGANVLTF
TRBJ2-1 NA TRBV9 NA 13 TGTGCCAGCAGCTTGAGCGGTTACAATGAGCAGTTCTTC CASSLSGYNEQFF
TRBJ2-5 TRBD2 TRBV27 NA 14 TGTGCCAGCAGTTTAATAGGCGGGGGTGGGACCCAGTACTTC CASSLIGGGGTQYF
TRBJ2-1 NA TRBV28 NA 15 TGTGCCAGCAGGCAACTGCAGGGGTTCCGAGATGAGCAGTTCTTC CASRQLQGFRDEQFF
TRBJ2-1 NA TRBV6-5 NA 16 TGTGCCAGCAGTTACTCTTGGGGTGCGGGGCACAATGAGCAGTTCTTC CASSYSWGAGHNEQFF
TRBJ2-3 NA TRBV15 NA 15 TGTGCCACCAGCAGAGAAGGGGACAGCACAGATACGCAGTATTTT CATSREGDSTDTQYF
TRBJ2-7 NA TRBV9 NA 15 TGTGCCAGCAGCTTAGGCGCAGGGTTGATCGTCGAGCAGTACTTC CASSLGAGLIVEQYF
TRBJ1-4 NA TRBV11-3 once 15 TGTGCCAGCAGCTGGGGACCGCCGCTAATGGAAAAACTGTTTTTT CASSWGPPLMEKLFF
TRBJ2-3 TRBD2 TRBV10-2 NA 17 TGCGCCAGCACAGGACTAGCGGGAGGGCCGGGGAGGGATACGCAGTATTTT CASTGLAGGPGRDTQYF
TRBJ2-1 TRBD2 TRBV5-3 NA 13 TGTGCCAGAAGCTGGGGGGAGGGCAATGAGCAGTTCTTC CARSWGEGNEQFF
TRBJ2-4 NA TRBV5-4 NA 13 TGTGCCAGCAGCCAAGCAGGGGCGGACATTCAGTACTTC CASSQAGADIQYF
TRBJ2-7 TRBD1 TRBV7-9 NA 17 TGTGCCAGCAGCCCCAGGGACAGCCGTGGCCACTCCTACGAGCAGTACTTC CASSPRDSRGHSYEQYF
TRBJ1-2 NA TRBV6-6 NA 14 TGTGCCAGCAGCCCAGGGGTCAGCCTCGGCGGCTACACCTTC CASSPGVSLGGYTF
TRBJ2-1 NA TRBV7-9 once 13 TGTGCCAGCAGCCCACTTTACCCTCATGAGCAGTTCTTC CASSPLYPHEQFF
TRBJ2-2 NA TRBV5-4 NA 15 TGTGCCAGCAGCTTTACTAGTTTGGGCACCGGGGAGCTGTTTTTT CASSFTSLGTGELFF
TRBJ2-3 NA TRBV15 NA 15 TGTGCCACCAGCAAATCCCAGGGAAGCACAGATACGCAGTATTTT CATSKSQGSTDTQYF
TRBJ2-1 NA TRBV10-2 NA 12 TGCGCCAGCAGCCAGCGGCCTAATGAGCAGTTCTTC CASSQRPNEQFF
TRBJ2-1 TRBD2 TRBV27 NA 18 TGTGCCAGCAGTCCCCTGACTAGCGGGAAAGGATCCTACAATGAGCAGTTCTTC CASSPLTSGKGSYNEQFF
TRBJ2-2 NA TRBV4-1 NA 14 TGCGCCAGCAGCCAAGACGCCCTGGGCGGGGAGCTGTTTTTT CASSQDALGGELFF
TRBJ2-4 TRBD1 TRBV6-4 NA 17 TGTGCCAGCAGTGACCCTGGACAGGGACTAGCCAAAAACATTCAGTACTTC CASSDPGQGLAKNIQYF
TRBJ2-3 TRBD2 TRBV4-2 NA 17 TGTGCCAGCAGCCAAGAACGCCCAGCGGGATTGACAGATACGCAGTATTTT CASSQERPAGLTDTQYF
TRBJ2-2 NA TRBV7-2 medium-sized 14 TGTGCCAGCAGCCCAGACTCTTTCACCGGGGAGCTGTTTTTT CASSPDSFTGELFF
TRBJ2-7 TRBD2 TRBV4-3 once 15 TGCGCCAGCAGCTCCCTAGCGGGAGTAAGTTACGAGCAGTACTTC CASSSLAGVSYEQYF
TRBJ2-7 TRBD1 TRBV19 NA 12 TGTGCCACCGGGACAGGGAACTACGAGCAGTACTTC CATGTGNYEQYF
TRBJ2-5 NA TRBV11-2 NA 12 TGTGCCAGCAGCTTAGGGACAGAGCTCCGGTACTTC CASSLGTELRYF
TRBJ1-3 NA TRBV7-6 NA 14 TGTGCCAGCAGCTTAGCAGGGTCTGGAAACACCATATATTTT CASSLAGSGNTIYF
TRBJ2-7 NA TRBV4-1 NA 15 TGCGCCAGCAGCCAAGATCGGGACGGATACTACGAGCAGTACTTC CASSQDRDGYYEQYF
TRBJ2-7 TRBD1 TRBV14 NA 13 TGTGCCAGCAGCGGGACAGACCACTACGAGCAGTACTTC CASSGTDHYEQYF
TRBJ2-7 NA TRBV6-1 NA 13 TGTGCCAGCAGTGGTTTCAGGAAACGGGGGCAGTACTTC CASSGFRKRGQYF
TRBJ2-7 NA TRBV9 NA 14 TGTGCCAGCAGCCCCCCGGGGCGATACTACGAGCAGTACTTC CASSPPGRYYEQYF
TRBJ2-7 TRBD1 TRBV28 NA 14 TGTGCCAGCAGTCTTCGGGACAGTAGTTACGAGCAGTACTTC CASSLRDSSYEQYF
TRBJ1-2 TRBD1 TRBV5-4 NA 15 TGTGCCAGCAGCCAGGACAGGGAGTACCTTTGGGGCTACACCTTC CASSQDREYLWGYTF
TRBJ1-1 TRBD1 TRBV6-1 NA 13 TGTGCCATCCCCTCCAGGGGGGGAACTGAAGCTTTCTTT CAIPSRGGTEAFF
TRBJ2-5 TRBD2 TRBV4-3 NA 14 TGCGCCAGCAGCCAGGCAAGCGGGAGGGAGACCCAGTACTTC CASSQASGRETQYF
TRBJ2-7 TRBD1 TRBV6-1 NA 14 TGTGCCAGCAGGGCCCGGGACAGGGGGCCTGAGCAGTACTTC CASRARDRGPEQYF
TRBJ1-4 TRBD1 TRBV30 NA 14 TGTGCCTGGAGTGTAATACAGGGGAATGAAAAACTGTTTTTT CAWSVIQGNEKLFF
TRBJ2-5 TRBD2 TRBV9 NA 13 TGTGCCAGCAGCGCGGGGGGGGCCGGGGCCCAGTACTTC CASSAGGAGAQYF
TRBJ2-3 NA TRBV9 NA 15 TGTGCCAGCAGCGTAGAAGCGAGTCTCACAGATACGCAGTATTTT CASSVEASLTDTQYF
TRBJ2-5 TRBD2 TRBV7-9 NA 15 TGTGCCAGCAGCCCCTGGACTAGCGGCCAAGAGACCCAGTACTTC CASSPWTSGQETQYF
TRBJ2-7 TRBD2 TRBV4-1 once 15 TGCGCCAGCAGCCAAGGACTAGCGGGAAACTACGAGCAGTACTTC CASSQGLAGNYEQYF
TRBJ2-1 NA TRBV5-5 NA 12 TGTGCCAGCAGCTTGGGGCGGGATGAGCAGTTCTTC CASSLGRDEQFF
TRBJ1-6 NA TRBV7-9 NA 12 TGTGCCAGCAGCTCTAATAATTCACCCCTCCACTTT CASSSNNSPLHF
TRBJ1-2 NA TRBV19 few 13 TGTGCCAGTAGGTACGCGGGAAACTATGGCTACACCTTC CASRYAGNYGYTF
TRBJ1-2 NA TRBV5-4 few 15 TGCGCCAGCAGCCAACAAAGAACAGCTAACTATGGCTACACCTTC CASSQQRTANYGYTF
TRBJ2-5 TRBD1 TRBV7-9 once 15 TGTGCCAGCAGCAACCGACAGGGTAACCAAGAGACCCAGTACTTC CASSNRQGNQETQYF
TRBJ2-7 TRBD1 TRBV5-4 NA 13 TGTGCCAGCAGCACGACAGGGCCCTACGAGCAGTACTTC CASSTTGPYEQYF
TRBJ2-7 NA TRBV7-2 NA 14 TGTGCCAGCAGCTTAGACCATAACCTCAACGAGCAGTACTTC CASSLDHNLNEQYF
TRBJ2-1 NA TRBV9 NA 13 TGTGCCAGCAGCGTAGTTTCTGGCGCTGAGCAGTTCTTC CASSVVSGAEQFF
TRBJ2-7 TRBD2 TRBV4-1 NA 14 TGCGCCAGCAGCCAATGGGGGGGAGAGGACGAGCAGTACTTC CASSQWGGEDEQYF